This T cell receptor (beta chain) originates from a study of T cells after yellow fever vaccination. Study conclusions and caveats: From the bulk population, abundant clonotypes could contaminate and appear within FACS-sorted repertoires. Most primary-vaccination clones recurred post-booster (approximately 96% CD4, 88% CD8).

A process of 5'RACE template switching, which added a universal primer site and UMIs, was used to make TCR cDNA. TCRdb passed the 5' RACE reads through MiXCR, listing each CDR3 protein once. The sample carries a few hundred thousand distinct CDR3 sequences, about 15% recorded once. With 2 bases removed from V and 0 bases from J, the gap between germline ends came to 15 bases. CDR3 length: 17 amino acids. CDR1 is MNHEY, CDR2 SVGAGI, per germline. With respect to this clonotype: Its specificity is unknown.

This specimen was PBMCs, taken less than 6 days after the first yellow fever vaccination. This receptor was identified in a man younger than 35 who received the YFV17D yellow fever vaccine. The chain carries TRBV6-5 and TRBJ2-3, with no clear D. CDR3 sequence reads: CASSYGSIPSSTDTQYF. Written as DNA, the CDR3 is TGTGCCAGCAGTTACGGGTCCATCCCCTCTAGCACAGATACGCAGTATTTT.